The entry below describes one T cell receptor (beta chain). These data are taken from a study of blood T cell repertoires in COVID-19. The method was immunoSEQ multiplex PCR; TCRdb's version includes in-frame clones alone and lacks a portion of them. This table holds 220,000 or so clones, 82% found once. The CDR3 loop spans 16 amino acids. Trimming took 0 bases from V and 6 from J; bases not matched to a gene: 9. Looked up from germline, CDR1 is MGHDK and CDR2 is SYGVNS. The chain joins TRBV25-1 to TRBJ1-1; TRBD1 aligns across 8 bases. The clonotype originates from a woman older than 75 with acute or convalescent COVID-19. The sequencing sample was made of peripheral blood. The CDR3 loop is CASSEYGRTGSPEAFF. The CDR3 bases are TGTGCCAGCAGTGAATATGGTAGGACAGGGTCCCCTGAAGCTTTCTTT.